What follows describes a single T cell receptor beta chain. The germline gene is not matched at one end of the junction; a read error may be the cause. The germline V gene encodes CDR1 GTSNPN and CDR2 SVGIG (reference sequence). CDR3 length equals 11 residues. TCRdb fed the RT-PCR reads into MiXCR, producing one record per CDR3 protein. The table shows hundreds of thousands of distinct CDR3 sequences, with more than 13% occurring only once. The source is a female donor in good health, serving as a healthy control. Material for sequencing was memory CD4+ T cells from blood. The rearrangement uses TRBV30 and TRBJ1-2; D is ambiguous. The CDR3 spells CAWSVPILYSF. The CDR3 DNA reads TGTGCCTGGAGTGTCCCTATTTTGTACTCCTTC.